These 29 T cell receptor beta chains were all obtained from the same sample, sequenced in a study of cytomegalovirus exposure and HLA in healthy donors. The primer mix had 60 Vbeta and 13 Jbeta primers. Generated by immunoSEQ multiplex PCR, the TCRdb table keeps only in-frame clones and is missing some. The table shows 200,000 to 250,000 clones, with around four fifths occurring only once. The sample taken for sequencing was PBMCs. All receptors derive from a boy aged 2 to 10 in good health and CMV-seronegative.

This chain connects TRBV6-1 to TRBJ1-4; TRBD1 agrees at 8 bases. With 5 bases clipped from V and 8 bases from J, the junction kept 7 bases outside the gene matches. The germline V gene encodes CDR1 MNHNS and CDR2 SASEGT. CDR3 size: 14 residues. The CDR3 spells CASSWNRGSEKLFF. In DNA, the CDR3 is TGTGCCAGCAGTTGGAACAGGGGGTCGGAAAAACTGTTTTTT.

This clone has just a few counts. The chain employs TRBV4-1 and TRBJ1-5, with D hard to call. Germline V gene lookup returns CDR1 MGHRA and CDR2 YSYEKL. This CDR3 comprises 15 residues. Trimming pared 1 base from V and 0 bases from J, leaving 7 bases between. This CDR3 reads CASSQVLSSNQPQHF. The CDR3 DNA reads TGCGCCAGCAGCCAAGTTCTTAGTAGCAATCAGCCCCAGCATTTT.

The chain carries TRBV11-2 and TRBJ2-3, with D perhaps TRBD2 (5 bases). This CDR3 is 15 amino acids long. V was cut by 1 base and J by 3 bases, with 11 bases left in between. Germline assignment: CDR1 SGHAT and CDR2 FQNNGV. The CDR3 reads CASSLGTYYTDTQYF. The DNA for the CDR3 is TGTGCCAGCAGCTTAGGGACTTACTATACAGATACGCAGTATTTT.

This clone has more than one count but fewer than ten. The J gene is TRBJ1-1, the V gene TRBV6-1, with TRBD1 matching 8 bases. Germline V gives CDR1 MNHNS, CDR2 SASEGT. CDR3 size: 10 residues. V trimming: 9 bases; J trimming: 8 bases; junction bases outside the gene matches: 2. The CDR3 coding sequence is TGTGCCAGTGGGGACAGGGAAGCTTTCTTT. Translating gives CASGDREAFF.

CDR3 sequence reads: CASSYVDRVGGTEAFF. DNA of the CDR3: TGTGCCAGCAGTTACGTAGACAGGGTTGGGGGCACTGAAGCTTTCTTT. The V and J genes are TRBV6-6 and TRBJ1-1; 7 nucleotides align to TRBD1. Unmatched junction bases numbered 10, after V lost 2 bases and J lost 4 bases. CDR1 is MNHNY, CDR2 SVGAGI, per germline (reference sequence). There are 16 residues in the CDR3.

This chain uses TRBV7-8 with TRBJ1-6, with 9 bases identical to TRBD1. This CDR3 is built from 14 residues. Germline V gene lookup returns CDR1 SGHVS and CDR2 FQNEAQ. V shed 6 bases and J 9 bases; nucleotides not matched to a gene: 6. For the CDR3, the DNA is TGTGCCAGCAGTTCCGGGACAGGGTCTTCACCCCTCCACTTT. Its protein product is CASSSGTGSSPLHF.

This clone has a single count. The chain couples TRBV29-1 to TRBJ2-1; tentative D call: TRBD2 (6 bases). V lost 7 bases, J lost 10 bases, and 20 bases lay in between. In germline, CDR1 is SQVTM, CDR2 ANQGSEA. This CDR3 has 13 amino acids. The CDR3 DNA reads TGCAGCGAATCGTTTGGGGGGAGTGGCGAGCAGTTCTTC. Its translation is CSESFGGSGEQFF.

CDR3 coding DNA: TGTGCCACCACTGTAGCGGGAGGCCACAATGAGCAGTTCTTC. Residues: CATTVAGGHNEQFF. The rearrangement uses TRBV5-4 and TRBJ2-1, with TRBD2 matching 10 bases. Germline V gene lookup returns CDR1 SGHNT and CDR2 YYREEE (reference sequence). The CDR3 is made up of 14 amino acids. The V and J ends lost 9 bases and 5 bases, in that order; junction bases with no gene match: 8.

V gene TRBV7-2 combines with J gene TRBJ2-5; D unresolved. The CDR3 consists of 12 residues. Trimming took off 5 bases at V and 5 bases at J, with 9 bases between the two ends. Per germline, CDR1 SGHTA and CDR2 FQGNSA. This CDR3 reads CASSRSVETQYF. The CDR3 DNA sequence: TGTGCCAGCAGCCGTAGTGTCGAGACCCAGTACTTC.

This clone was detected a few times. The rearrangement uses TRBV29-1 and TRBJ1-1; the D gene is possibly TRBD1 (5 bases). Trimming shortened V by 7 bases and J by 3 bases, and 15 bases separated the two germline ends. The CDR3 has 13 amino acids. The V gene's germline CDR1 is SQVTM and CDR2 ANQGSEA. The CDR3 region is CSAAGGAHTEAFF. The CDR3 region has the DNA TGCAGCGCCGCCGGGGGTGCCCACACTGAAGCTTTCTTT.

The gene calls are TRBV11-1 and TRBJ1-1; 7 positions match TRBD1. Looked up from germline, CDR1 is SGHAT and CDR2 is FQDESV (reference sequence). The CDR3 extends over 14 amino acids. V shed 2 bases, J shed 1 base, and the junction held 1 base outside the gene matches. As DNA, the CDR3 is TGTGCCAGCAGCTTAACAGGGGCGAACACTGAAGCTTTCTTT. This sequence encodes CASSLTGANTEAFF.

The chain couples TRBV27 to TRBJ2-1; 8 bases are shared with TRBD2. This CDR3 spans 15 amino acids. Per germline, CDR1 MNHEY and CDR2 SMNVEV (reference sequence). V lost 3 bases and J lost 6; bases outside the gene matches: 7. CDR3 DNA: TGTGCCAGCAGTTTTACGGCGGCGGGGGGCAATGAGCAGTTCTTC. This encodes CASSFTAAGGNEQFF.

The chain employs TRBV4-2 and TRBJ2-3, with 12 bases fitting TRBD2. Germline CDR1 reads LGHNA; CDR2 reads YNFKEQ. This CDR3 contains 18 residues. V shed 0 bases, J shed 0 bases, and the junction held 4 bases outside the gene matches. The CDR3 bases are TGTGCCAGCAGCCAAGAACTAGCGGGGGGTCCTAGCACAGATACGCAGTATTTT. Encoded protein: CASSQELAGGPSTDTQYF.

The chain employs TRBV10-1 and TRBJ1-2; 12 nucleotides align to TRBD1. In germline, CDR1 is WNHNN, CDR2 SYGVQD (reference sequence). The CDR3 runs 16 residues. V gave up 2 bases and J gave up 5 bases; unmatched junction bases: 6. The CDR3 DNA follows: TGCGCCAGCAGTGAGAGGGGGACAGGGGGCGATTATGGCTACACCTTC. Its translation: CASSERGTGGDYGYTF.

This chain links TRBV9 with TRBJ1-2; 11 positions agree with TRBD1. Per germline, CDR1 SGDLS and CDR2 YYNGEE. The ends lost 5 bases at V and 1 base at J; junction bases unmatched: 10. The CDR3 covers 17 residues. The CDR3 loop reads CASRSGQGAKDNYGYTF. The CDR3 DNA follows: TGTGCCAGCAGGTCAGGACAGGGGGCGAAGGATAACTATGGCTACACCTTC.

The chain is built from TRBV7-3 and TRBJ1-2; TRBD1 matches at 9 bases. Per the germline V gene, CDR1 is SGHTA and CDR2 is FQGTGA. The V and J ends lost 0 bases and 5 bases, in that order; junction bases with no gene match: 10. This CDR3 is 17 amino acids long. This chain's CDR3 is CASSLTGTGWPDYGYTF. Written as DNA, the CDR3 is TGTGCCAGCAGCTTAACCGGGACAGGGTGGCCCGATTATGGCTACACCTTC. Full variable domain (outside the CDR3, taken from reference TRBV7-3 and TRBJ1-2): GAGVSQTPSNKVTEKGKYVELRCDPISGHTALYWYRQSLGQGPEFLIYFQGTGAADDSGLPNDRFFAVRPEGSVSTLKIQRTERGDSAVYLCASSLTGTGWPDYGYTFGSGTRLTVV.

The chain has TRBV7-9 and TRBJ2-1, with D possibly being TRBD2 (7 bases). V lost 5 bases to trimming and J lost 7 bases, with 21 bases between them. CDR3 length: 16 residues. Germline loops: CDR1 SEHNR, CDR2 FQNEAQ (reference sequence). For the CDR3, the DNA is TGTGCCAGCAGCCCGGAGGGGGGGCGGGAGAGGAATGAGCAGTTCTTC. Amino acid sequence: CASSPEGGRERNEQFF. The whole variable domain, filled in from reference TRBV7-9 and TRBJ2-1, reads DTGVSQNPRHKITKRGQNVTFRCDPISEHNRLYWYRQTLGQGPEFLTYFQNEAQLEKSRLLSDRFSAERPKGSFSTLEIQRTEQGDSAMYLCASSPEGGRERNEQFFGPGTRLTVL.

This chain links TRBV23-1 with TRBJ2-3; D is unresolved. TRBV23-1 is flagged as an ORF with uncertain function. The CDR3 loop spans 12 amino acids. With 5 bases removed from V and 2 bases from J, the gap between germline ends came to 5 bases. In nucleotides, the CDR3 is TGCGCCAGCAGTTTCTCCACAGATACGCAGTATTTT. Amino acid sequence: CASSFSTDTQYF.

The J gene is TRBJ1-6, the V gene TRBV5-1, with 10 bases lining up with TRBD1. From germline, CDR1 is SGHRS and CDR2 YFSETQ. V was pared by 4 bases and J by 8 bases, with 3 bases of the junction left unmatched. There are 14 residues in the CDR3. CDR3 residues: CASSPDRGDSPLHF. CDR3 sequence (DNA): TGCGCCAGCAGCCCGGACAGGGGGGATTCACCCCTCCACTTT. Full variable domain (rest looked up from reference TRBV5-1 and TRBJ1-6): KAGVTQTPRYLIKTRGQQVTLSCSPISGHRSVSWYQQTPGQGLQFLFEYFSETQRNKGNFPGRFSGRQFSNSRSEMNVSTLELGDSALYLCASSPDRGDSPLHFGNGTRLTVT.

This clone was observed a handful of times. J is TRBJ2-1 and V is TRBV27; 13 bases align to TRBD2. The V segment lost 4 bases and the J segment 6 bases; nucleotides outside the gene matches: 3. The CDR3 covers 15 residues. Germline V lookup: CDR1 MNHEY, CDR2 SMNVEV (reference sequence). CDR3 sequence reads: CASSSGTSGTNEQFF. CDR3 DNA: TGTGCCAGCAGTTCCGGGACTAGCGGGACCAATGAGCAGTTCTTC.

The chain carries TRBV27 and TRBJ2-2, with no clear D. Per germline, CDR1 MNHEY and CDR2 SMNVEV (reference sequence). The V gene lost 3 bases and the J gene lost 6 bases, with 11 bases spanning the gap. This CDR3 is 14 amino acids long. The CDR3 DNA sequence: TGTGCCAGCAGTTTCTCAGGTTATCCCGGGGAGCTGTTTTTT. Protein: CASSFSGYPGELFF.

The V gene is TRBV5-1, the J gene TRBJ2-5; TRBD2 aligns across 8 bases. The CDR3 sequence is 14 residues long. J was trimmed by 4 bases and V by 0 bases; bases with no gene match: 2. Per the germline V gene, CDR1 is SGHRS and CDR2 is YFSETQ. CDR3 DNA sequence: TGCGCCAGCAGCTTGGGTAGCGGGGCAGAGACCCAGTACTTC. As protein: CASSLGSGAETQYF.

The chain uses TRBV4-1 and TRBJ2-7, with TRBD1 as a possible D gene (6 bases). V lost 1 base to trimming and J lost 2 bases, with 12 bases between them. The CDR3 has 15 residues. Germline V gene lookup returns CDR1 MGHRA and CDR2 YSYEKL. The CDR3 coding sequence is TGCGCCAGCAGCCAAGGGGACATCACCCCCTACGAGCAGTACTTC. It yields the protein CASSQGDITPYEQYF.

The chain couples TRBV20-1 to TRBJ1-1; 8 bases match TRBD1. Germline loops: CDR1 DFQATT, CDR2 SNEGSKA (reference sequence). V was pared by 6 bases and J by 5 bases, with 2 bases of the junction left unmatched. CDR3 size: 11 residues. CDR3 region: CSATGGTEAFF. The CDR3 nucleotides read TGCAGTGCCACAGGGGGGACTGAAGCTTTCTTT.

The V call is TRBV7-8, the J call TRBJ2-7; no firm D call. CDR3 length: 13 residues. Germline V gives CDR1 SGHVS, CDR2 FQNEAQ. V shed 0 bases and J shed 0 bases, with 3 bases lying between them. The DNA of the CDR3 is TGTGCCAGCAGCTTAGCCCTCTCCTACGAGCAGTACTTC. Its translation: CASSLALSYEQYF.

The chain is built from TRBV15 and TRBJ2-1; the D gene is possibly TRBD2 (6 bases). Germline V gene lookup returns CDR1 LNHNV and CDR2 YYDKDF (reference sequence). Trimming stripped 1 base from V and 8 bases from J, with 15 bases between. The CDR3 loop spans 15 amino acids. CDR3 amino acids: CATSRVSAGWYEQFF. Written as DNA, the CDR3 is TGTGCCACCAGCAGAGTTTCGGCGGGATGGTATGAGCAGTTCTTC.

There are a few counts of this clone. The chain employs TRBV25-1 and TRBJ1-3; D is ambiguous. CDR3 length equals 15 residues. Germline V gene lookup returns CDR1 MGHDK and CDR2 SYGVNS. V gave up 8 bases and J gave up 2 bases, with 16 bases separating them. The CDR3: CASPIPNGAGNTIYF. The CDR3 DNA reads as TGTGCCAGCCCCATCCCAAACGGGGCTGGAAACACCATATATTTT.

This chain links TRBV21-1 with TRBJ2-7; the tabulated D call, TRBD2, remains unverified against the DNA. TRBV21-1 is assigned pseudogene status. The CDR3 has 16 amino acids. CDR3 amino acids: CASSKALGTTAHEQYF. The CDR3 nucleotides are TGTGCCAGCAGCAAAGCGCTCGGGACTACCGCGCACGAGCAGTACTTC.

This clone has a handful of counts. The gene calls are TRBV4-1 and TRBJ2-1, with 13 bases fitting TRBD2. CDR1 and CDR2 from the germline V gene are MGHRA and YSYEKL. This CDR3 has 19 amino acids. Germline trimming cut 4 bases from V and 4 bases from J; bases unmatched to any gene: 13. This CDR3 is CASSRQGGLAGRNYNEQFF. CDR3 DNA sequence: TGCGCCAGCAGCCGTCAGGGGGGACTAGCGGGACGAAATTACAATGAGCAGTTCTTC.